This T cell receptor beta chain was found in a study of memory CD4+ T cells and cytomegalovirus serostatus (dated by TCRdb to about 2019). For the wider study: The cohort comprised about 33 healthy Belgian adults, 9 CMV seropositive and around 24 CMV seronegative. CD4+ memory TCRbeta repertoires of a Belgian cohort with known cytomegalovirus serostatus were sequenced in order to replicate a published TCR-based CMV serostatus classifier. Results the study describes overall, beyond this receptor: Only CD4+CD45RO+ memory cells were sequenced, unlike the original study, which covered naive and memory CD4+ and CD8+ populations. CMV serostatus prediction reached a median bootstrapped AUC of about 0.94 with the original framework and 0.85 to 0.91 with a US-trained random forest. On the Belgian cohort, the classifier based on the original framework reached a median bootstrapped AUC of approximately 0.95, with a 95% CI of 0.76-1.00. Among the 160 or so previously reported CMV-associated TCRbeta sequences, roughly 68 showed up in the CD4+ memory repertoires, with each one found in between one and five individuals. The results were interpreted as suggesting that the CMV-associated TCR signature is mostly present in the CD4+ memory repertoire.

The Quick-DNA Microprep Kit was used to extract genomic DNA from the sorted cells. Amplification of TCRbeta DNA was done with the immunoSEQ hsTCRbeta kit, following the protocol from the manufacturer. TCRbeta libraries were sequenced on an Illumina MiSeq instrument. Per the authors' processing: After out-of-frame sequences were removed, 2 million to 2.5 million distinct TCRbeta sequences remained, averaging around 67,000 per individual. Each individual was scored using the number of around 180 previously reported CMV-associated TCRbeta sequences that the individual carried and the total number of productive distinct TCRbeta sequences. A beta-binomial model was reimplemented in Python, and random forests from scikit-learn, run with default parameters, were trained on data from the US cohort. Classifier performance on the Belgian cohort was summarized as median AUC with percentile confidence intervals calculated over 10,000 bootstrap iterations. This is the immuneACCESS table as TCRdb keeps it, with only in-frame sequences that have V and J called. A part of the clones is gone; compared with another copy, unresolved V genes explain less than half, and the rest is unexplained. V and J calls and clone size are copied from that table; D and trimming were computed from the DNA. This sample lists about 52,000 clones; over 60% were detected once. The top ten clones comprise around 1.3% of the sample.

The CDR3 runs 14 amino acids, cysteine and phenylalanine included. Left in the record is the CDR3 DNA by itself, 42 bases read in frame from the first base. CDR1 SNHLY and CDR2 FYNNEI are derived from the germline V gene. V lost 2 bases and J lost 11 bases, and the count of bases not matched to a germline gene is 8. A FACSAria II was used to sort memory CD4+ T cells, defined as single viable CD3+CD4+CD8-CD45RO+ cells. CMV serostatus was determined with a Roche Elecsys assay detecting serum IgG against CMV pp150, pp28, p38 and p52. Once the samples were thawed, total CD4+ T cells were enriched through positive selection using CD4 magnetic microbeads. The samples came from a different study that was designed specifically to examine the CD4+ T cell memory repertoire. Peripheral blood mononuclear cells were isolated and cryopreserved according to standard operating procedures, and serum was stored at -80 degrees C. CD3-PerCP (BW264/56), CD4-APC (RPA-T4), CD45RO-PE (UCHT1) and CD8-Pacific Orange (3B5) antibodies were used for staining, and non-viable cells were excluded with Sytox blue.

Turning to this clone: There is no known antigen for this receptor. No per-base quality is available; no much larger clone lies one base away.

The source material was memory CD4+ T cells from blood. The chain joins TRBV2 to TRBJ2-3; TRBD2 agrees with 9 junctional bases. This TCR derives from an adult in good health and CMV-seropositive. The encoded CDR3 is CASSESTASGMQYF. The sequenced DNA: TGTGCCAGCAGTGAATCTACGGCTAGCGGGATGCAGTATTTT.